The clone carrying this TCR beta chain was counted many times. Antigen unknown. Amplification of TCR beta CDR3 regions was performed using RNA transcripts as template. The TCR CDR3 was amplified in a first-round RT-PCR using the HTBI primer set. TCRdb re-derived calls from the multiplex PCR reads in MiXCR, one entry per CDR3 protein. There are about 340,000 distinct CDR3 sequences in the sample; approximately 18% occur only once, and around 47% lies in the top ten. The sample originates from a study of T cells in Graves' hyperthyroidism and ophthalmopathy. Study-wide context: Peripheral blood collection took place at initial diagnosis, before any treatment.

Broader study findings: Clonotypes that were expanded in thyroid above 0.001 mostly appeared in blood too.

Trimming shortened V by 2 bases and J by 5 bases, and 14 bases separated the two germline ends. The length of the CDR3 is 15 residues. Diagnostic assessment was based on clinical symptoms, serum thyroxine and TRAb, thyroid ultrasound and orbital computed tomography. The rearrangement joins TRBV12-3 or TRBV12-4 to TRBJ2-3; D gene unclear. Sample: blood. This clonotype originated in a woman aged 45-59 years with Graves' hyperthyroidism. CDR3 nucleotides: TGTGCCAGCAGTTTACGGGCGGTAGGGTTAGATACGCAGTATTTT. This encodes CASSLRAVGLDTQYF.